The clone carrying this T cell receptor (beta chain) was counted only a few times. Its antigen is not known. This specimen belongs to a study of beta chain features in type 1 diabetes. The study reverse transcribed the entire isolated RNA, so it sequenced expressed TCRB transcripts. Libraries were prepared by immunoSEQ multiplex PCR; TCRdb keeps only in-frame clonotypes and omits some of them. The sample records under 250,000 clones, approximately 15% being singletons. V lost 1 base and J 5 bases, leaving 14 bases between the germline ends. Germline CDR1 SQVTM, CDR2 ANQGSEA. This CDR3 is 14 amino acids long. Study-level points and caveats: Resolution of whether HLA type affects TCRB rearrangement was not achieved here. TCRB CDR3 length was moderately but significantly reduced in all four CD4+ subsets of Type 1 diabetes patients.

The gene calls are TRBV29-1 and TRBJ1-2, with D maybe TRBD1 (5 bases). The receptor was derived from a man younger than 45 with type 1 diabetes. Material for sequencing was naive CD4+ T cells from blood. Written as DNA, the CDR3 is TGCAGCGTTGAAGTATTTAGGGGCGCGTATGGCTACACCTTC. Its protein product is CSVEVFRGAYGYTF.